The present T cell receptor (beta chain) was sequenced within a study of CD8+ T cells in alopecia areata. Researchers took lesional scalp punch biopsies and peripheral blood from people who were alopecia areata patients. Extraction and reverse transcription of RNA yielded cDNA as the sequencing template. The data were produced by immunoSEQ multiplex PCR, yet TCRdb's version contains in-frame clones alone and is incomplete. The sample contains 9,500 to 15,000 clones, roughly 60% of which appear only once. The CDR3 is 16 residues long. V trimming: 3 bases; J trimming: 3 bases; junction bases outside the gene matches: 10. Germline loops: CDR1 SGHRS, CDR2 YFSETQ.

The chain is built from TRBV5-1 and TRBJ2-7, with 9 positions matching TRBD1. The specimen was skin. The clonotype comes from a human donor with alopecia areata. Here the CDR3 DNA reads TGCGCCAGCAGCTCCCCGGACAGGGGCGAATTCTACGAGCAGTACTTC. Translated, it gives CASSSPDRGEFYEQYF.